Below, one TCR beta chain is given with its context. Its target is not known. These data belong to a study of OX40 agonist ivuxolimab in advanced cancers. Whole-study findings and limits: Dosing at 0.1 to 3.0 mg/kg was accompanied by clonal expansion of CD4+ and CD8+ blood T cells by week 6.

Exclusion applied to patients with autoimmune disease history or systemic immunosuppression. Here immunoSEQ multiplex PCR was the method, and the copy in TCRdb shows in-frame clones only, minus some. Of roughly 86,000 clones listed, 85% to 90% are singletons. This receptor was identified in an adult with an advanced solid tumor such as melanoma, head and neck, liver or kidney cancer. The source material was CD4+ or CD8+ T cells sorted from blood, sampled in a trial of the OX40 agonist ivuxolimab.

CDR3 region: CASSQGARYEQYF. CDR3 in DNA: TGTGCCAGCAGCCAAGGAGCCCGTTACGAGCAGTACTTC. The chain is built from TRBV14 and TRBJ2-7; D uncertain. In germline, CDR1 is SGHDN, CDR2 FVKESK. The CDR3 extends over 13 amino acids. Trimming left V 1 base short and J 4 bases short, with 8 bases between.